The next 5 T cell receptor beta chains were all read from a single sample in a study of T cell responses to AZD1222 COVID-19 vaccine. Assay: immunoSEQ multiplex PCR; the TCRdb copy retains only in-frame clones and omits some. The sample carries approximately 100,000 clones, nearly 90% recorded once. The input for sequencing was peripheral blood, taken on day 0 of MenACWY control vaccination. These receptors all stem from an adult in good health.

CDR3 in amino acids: CASSGLADTQYF. CDR3 in DNA: TGTGCCAGCAGTGGTTTAGCAGATACGCAGTATTTT. The chain has TRBV2 and TRBJ2-3, with D unclear. The CDR3 covers 12 residues. CDR1 and CDR2 (germline): SNHLY, FYNNEI. V lost 4 bases and J 4 bases, leaving 6 bases between the germline ends.

In nucleotides, the CDR3 is TGTGCCAGCAGTGAAAGTTTGGGACACCAAGAGACCCAGTACTTC. This encodes CASSESLGHQETQYF. This rearrangement joins TRBV6-1 to TRBJ2-5; TRBD1 or TRBD2 may be the D gene (5 bases each). Germline CDR1 is MNHNS and CDR2 is SASEGT. The CDR3 runs to 15 residues. V dropped 2 bases and J dropped 0 bases, with 10 bases sitting between them.

This sequence joins TRBV2 and TRBJ2-1; 12 bases are shared with TRBD2. The CDR3 runs 15 residues. Germline V CDR1 and CDR2: SNHLY, FYNNEI. The V gene end was trimmed by 3 bases and the J gene end by 9 bases; junction bases not matched to a gene: 6. The CDR3 bases are TGTGCCAGCAGTGATGGACTAGCGGGGCCCGCTGAGCAGTTCTTC. It translates to CASSDGLAGPAEQFF. Filled out from reference TRBV2 and TRBJ2-1, the complete variable domain reads EPEVTQTPSHQVTQMGQEVILRCVPISNHLYFYWYRQILGQKVEFLVSFYNNEISEKSEIFDDQFSVERPDGSNFTLKIRSTKLEDSAMYFCASSDGLAGPAEQFFGPGTRLTVL.

The genes are TRBV5-5 and TRBJ1-5, with D possibly matching TRBD1 (5 bases). In germline, CDR1 is SGHKS, CDR2 YYEKEE (reference sequence). The CDR3 is 14 residues long. Trimming removed 2 bases at V and 9 bases at J, with 15 bases between. The CDR3 loop is CASSFGQAGGPQHF. The CDR3 DNA is TGTGCCAGCAGCTTCGGACAAGCTGGCGGGCCCCAGCATTTT.

The chain employs TRBV7-3 and TRBJ2-3; no clear D. The CDR3 runs to 13 residues. Trimming removed 2 bases at V and 3 bases at J, with 6 bases between. Germline CDR1 SGHTA, CDR2 FQGTGA. CDR3 amino acids: CASSLPGTDTQYF. In DNA form, the CDR3 reads TGTGCCAGCAGCTTACCAGGTACAGATACGCAGTATTTT.